The subject of this entry is one T cell receptor (beta chain). Its target is not known. The data originate from a study of cytomegalovirus exposure and HLA in healthy donors. Primers included in the PCR were 60 Vbeta and 13 Jbeta primers. Libraries were prepared by immunoSEQ multiplex PCR; TCRdb keeps only in-frame clonotypes and omits some of them. The repertoire holds approximately 120,000 clones, with over 65% as singletons. CDR3 length: 12 residues. V was pared by 4 bases and J by 7 bases, with 11 bases between. CDR1 and CDR2 from the germline V gene are SGHVS and FQNEAQ. The study's findings and limits: TCR beta sequences reportedly predicted the HLA-A and HLA-B alleles of most subjects accurately. Presence/absence analyses assumed roughly uniform sequencing depth across donors.

The clonotype originates from a man younger than 35 in good health and CMV-seropositive. The material sequenced was PBMCs. The chain has TRBV7-8 and TRBJ2-7; D might be TRBD2 (5 bases). DNA of the CDR3: TGTGCCAGCAGCTCACAGTCGGGGGAGCAGTACTTC. It encodes CASSSQSGEQYF.